This T cell receptor beta chain was identified during a study of PD-1 blockade in classical Hodgkin lymphoma. As to this clone: Its antigen is unknown.

Clones were read by immunoSEQ multiplex PCR, and TCRdb kept only the in-frame ones, dropping some. The table records about 24,000 clones, roughly 71% of them present only once. Whole-study results and caveats: At C4D1, TCR diversity had climbed significantly for CD4+ cells, though not for CD8+ cells.

Time point given: cycle 4 day 1 (C4D1), after more than 5 weeks of nivolumab. All trial patients relapsed after autologous stem cell transplantation. The source of this sequence is a human donor with classical Hodgkin lymphoma. Sequencing was performed on peripheral blood mononuclear cells (PBMCs), taken before the fourth cycle of nivolumab.

As DNA, the CDR3 is TGCGCCAGCAGCAGCCGACTAGCGGGGCTGGGGGAGACCCAGTACTTC. Translating gives CASSSRLAGLGETQYF. The chain links TRBV5-1 to TRBJ2-5; 11 bases map to TRBD2. This CDR3 spans 16 amino acids. After removal of 4 bases from V and 5 bases from J, the junction contained 10 bases not matched to a gene. Germline V lookup: CDR1 SGHRS, CDR2 YFSETQ.